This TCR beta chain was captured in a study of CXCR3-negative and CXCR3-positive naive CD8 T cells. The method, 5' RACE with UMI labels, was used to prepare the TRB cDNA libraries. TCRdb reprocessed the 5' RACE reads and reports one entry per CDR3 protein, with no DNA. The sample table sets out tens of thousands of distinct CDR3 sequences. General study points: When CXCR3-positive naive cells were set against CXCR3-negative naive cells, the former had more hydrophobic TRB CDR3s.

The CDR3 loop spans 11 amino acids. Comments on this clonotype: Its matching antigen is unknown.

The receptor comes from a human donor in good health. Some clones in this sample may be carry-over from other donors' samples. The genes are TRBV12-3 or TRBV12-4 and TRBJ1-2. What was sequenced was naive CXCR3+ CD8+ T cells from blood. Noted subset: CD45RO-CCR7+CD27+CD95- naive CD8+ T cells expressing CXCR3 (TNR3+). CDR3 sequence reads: CASSRDFGYTF.